Reported below is one T cell receptor beta chain. The clone's antigen remains unknown. Per-base qualities were not stored, and no clone one base away is much larger. V and J are trimmed by 1 base and 5 bases, and the gene matches miss 7 bases of the junction. The CDR3 has 15 amino acids, counting the end cysteine and phenylalanine. Of all the DNA, just the CDR3 is kept, 45 bases in frame from base 1. The germline V gene (reference sequence) sets CDR1 to MNHEY and CDR2 to SMNVEV. The meaning of the sample's time point label: blood sample drawn before combined kidney and bone marrow transplant. Unstimulated Tregs (CD4+CD25+CD127-), CD4+ non-Tregs (CD4+CD25-), CD4 and CD8 cells were FACS-sorted from thawed PBMCs. Thawed PBMCs were rested overnight at 37 degrees C with roughly 190 IU/ml IL-2 before Treg sorting. Patients were 4 combined kidney and bone marrow transplant recipients from the ITN036ST trial, and only these trial subjects had samples available. Healthy control blood was processed to PBMCs with a Ficoll density gradient and then cryopreserved, whereas patient PBMCs were collected both before and after transplant.

The data stem from a study of Tregs in tolerant kidney transplant recipients (dated by TCRdb to the late 2010s). The study in broad terms: The transplants used related donors with nonmyeloablative bone marrow transplantation, and mixed chimerism in the human trials was transient. TCRbeta sequencing was used in the study to identify donor-specific regulatory T cells before combined kidney and bone marrow transplantation, and the identified cells were then tracked after transplant.

Points the paper makes about the study in general: Expanding Tregs with activated donor B cells appeared to identify the most biologically relevant and donor-specific TCRbeta repertoire. Because the PCR primers were changed over time for some patients, nucleotide-level comparison could not be performed across the samples from those patients. Although technical replication error seemed to be minimal, the question of biological reproducibility was not addressed directly. Because the study included only a small number of patients, the results must be confirmed in larger populations and under other immunosuppression protocols. In tolerant patients, the expansion of donor-specific Tregs was greater than global Treg expansion, suggesting that the expansion was antigen-driven rather than nonspecific.

For TCRbeta CDR3 sequencing, genomic DNA was extracted from sorted cells using the QIAGEN DNeasy Blood and Tissue Kit. Through immunoSEQ, high-throughput TCRbeta CDR3 sequencing was done commercially, including PCR amplification with internal controls and bias correction. The study's own analysis went as follows. A unique productive TCRbeta sequence was defined by the CDR3 nucleotide sequence when primers matched, and otherwise by the CDR3 amino acid sequence together with the Vbeta and Jbeta genes. To correct sorting error, sequences shared between sorted populations at a frequency ratio of 2:1 or less were removed; the rest were assigned to the higher population. A sequence was defined as donor-reactive if the sequence was expanded at least 5-fold in CFSE-low cells compared with unstimulated cells and had a frequency of at least 0.01% in CFSE-low cells. Jensen-Shannon divergence, calculated on the top 100 TCRbeta sequences ranked by frequency, was used to quantify repertoire divergence. For samples with multiple sequencing runs, sorting error was corrected in each run separately before the runs were combined. Held by TCRdb, this immuneACCESS table contains in-frame sequences only and omits some clones. Under half of the omission traces to an unresolved V gene where checked; the cause of the rest is unknown. That table furnishes V, J and clone size, whereas the DNA furnished D and trimming. The sample yields 75,000 to 85,000 clones; around 90% were counted once. 0.34% of the sample goes to the ten largest clones.

The V and J genes are TRBV27 and TRBJ1-1; TRBD1 aligns with 7 central bases. The receptor was derived from a human donor who received a combined kidney and bone marrow transplant. The specimen comprised Tregs from blood, sampled before the transplant. This receptor has the CDR3 CASSLLRGQITEAFF. Here is the DNA: TGTGCCAGCAGTTTATTAAGGGGGCAAATTACTGAAGCTTTCTTT.